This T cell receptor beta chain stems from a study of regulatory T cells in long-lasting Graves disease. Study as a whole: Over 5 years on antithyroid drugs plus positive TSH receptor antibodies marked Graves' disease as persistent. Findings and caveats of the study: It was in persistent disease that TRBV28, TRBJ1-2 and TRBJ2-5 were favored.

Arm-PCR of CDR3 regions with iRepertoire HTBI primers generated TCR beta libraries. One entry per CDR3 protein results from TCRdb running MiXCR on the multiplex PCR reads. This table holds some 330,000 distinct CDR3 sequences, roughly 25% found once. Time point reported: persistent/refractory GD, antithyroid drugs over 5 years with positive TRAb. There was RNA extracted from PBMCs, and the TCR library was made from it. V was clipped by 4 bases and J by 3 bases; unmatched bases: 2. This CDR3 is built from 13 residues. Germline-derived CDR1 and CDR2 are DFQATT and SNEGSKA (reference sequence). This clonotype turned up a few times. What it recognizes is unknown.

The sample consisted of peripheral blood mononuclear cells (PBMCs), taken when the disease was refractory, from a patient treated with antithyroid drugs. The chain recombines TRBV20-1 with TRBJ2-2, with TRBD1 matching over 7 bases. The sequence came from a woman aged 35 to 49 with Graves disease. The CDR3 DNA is TGCAGTGCTACAGGGGGTTACACCGGGGAGCTGTTTTTT. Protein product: CSATGGYTGELFF.